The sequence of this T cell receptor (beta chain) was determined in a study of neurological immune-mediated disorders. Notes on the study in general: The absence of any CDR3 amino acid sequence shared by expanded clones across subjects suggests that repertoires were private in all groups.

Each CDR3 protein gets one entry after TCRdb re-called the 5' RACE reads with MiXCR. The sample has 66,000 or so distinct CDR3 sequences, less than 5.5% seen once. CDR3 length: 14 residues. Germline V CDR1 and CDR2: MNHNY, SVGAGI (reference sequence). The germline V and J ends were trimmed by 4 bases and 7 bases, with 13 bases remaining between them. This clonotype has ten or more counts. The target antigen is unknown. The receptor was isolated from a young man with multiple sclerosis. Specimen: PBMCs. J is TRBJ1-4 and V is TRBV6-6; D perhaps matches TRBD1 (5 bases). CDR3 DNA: TGTGCCAGCAGTTCCGGACATCTGGCTGAAAAACTGTTTTTT. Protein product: CASSSGHLAEKLFF.